The 5 T cell receptor beta chains below were found in one sample sequenced in a study of control samples from healthy donors and cancer patients. The table came from immunoSEQ multiplex PCR; TCRdb's copy has only in-frame clones and leaves some out. The sample comprises about 150,000 clones, 94% of which are singletons, and about 1.5% rests with the top ten. The source material was blood. The receptors stem from a young woman in good health.

J is TRBJ1-6 and V is TRBV20-1; D perhaps matches TRBD1 (5 bases). CDR1 DFQATT and CDR2 SNEGSKA come from the germline V gene (reference sequence). The CDR3 contains 15 residues. Trimming shortened V by 3 bases and J by 2 bases, and 11 bases separated the two germline ends. CDR3 protein: CSASETDPYNSPLHF. The CDR3 DNA sequence: TGCAGTGCTAGTGAGACAGATCCCTATAATTCACCCCTCCACTTT.

The rearrangement uses TRBV19 and TRBJ2-3; tentative D call: TRBD2 (5 bases). Trimming took off 4 bases at V and 7 bases at J, with 12 bases between the two ends. CDR1 and CDR2 (germline): LNHDA, SQIVND (reference sequence). CDR3 length equals 13 residues. The CDR3 sequence: CASSREGRNTQYF. Here the CDR3 DNA reads TGTGCCAGTAGTAGAGAGGGAAGAAATACGCAGTATTTT.

This clone was seen once. This chain joins TRBV14 and TRBJ1-4; D remains ambiguous. Per germline, CDR1 SGHDN and CDR2 FVKESK. This CDR3 contains 13 residues. V was pared by 4 bases and J by 11 bases, with 14 bases between. The DNA for the CDR3 is TGTGCCAGCAGCCCCTCCATGGGAGGTAAACTGTTTTTT. It translates to CASSPSMGGKLFF.

Note on this clone: This sample also contains other DNA sequences that code for the same CDR3. This rearrangement joins TRBV11-3 to TRBJ2-7; no firm D call. The CDR3 totals 14 residues. Germline CDR1 is SGHNT and CDR2 is YENEEA. V was trimmed by 1 base and J by 2 bases, leaving 9 bases between them. The CDR3 loop reads CASSLGRSTYEQYF. CDR3 DNA sequence: TGTGCCAGCAGCTTAGGGCGCAGCACCTACGAGCAGTACTTC. The variable domain in full, with the rest retrieved from reference TRBV11-3 and TRBJ2-7, is EAGVVQSPRYKIIEKKQPVAFWCNPISGHNTLYWYLQNLGQGPELLIRYENEEAVDDSQLPKDRFSAERLKGVDSTLKIQPAELGDSAVYLCASSLGRSTYEQYFGPGTRLTVT.

The CDR3 bases are TGTGCCAGCAGCCAACCGACTAGCGGGGGGTCGGAGACCCAGTACTTC. Its protein is CASSQPTSGGSETQYF. The chain carries TRBV3-1 (or the pseudogene TRBV3-2) and TRBJ2-5; TRBD2 matches at 13 bases. V shed 2 bases and J 5 bases; nucleotides not matched to a gene: 5. From germline, CDR1 is LGHDT and CDR2 YNNKEL (reference sequence). The CDR3 spans 16 residues.